This entry lists 19 T cell receptor beta chains sequenced from one sample in a study of cytomegalovirus exposure and HLA in healthy donors. Researchers ran the PCR with 60 Vbeta and 13 Jbeta primers. Only in-frame clones appear in the TCRdb table, and some are missing; sequencing was by immunoSEQ multiplex PCR. This sample carries about 50,000 clones, about 77% of them seen once, and the ten largest clones take around 2.9%. Specimen: PBMCs. The origin of the receptors is a woman aged 40 to 50 in good health and CMV-seropositive.

This clone occurred once. V usage is TRBV5-4 and J usage is TRBJ1-1, with 10 positions matching TRBD1. V trimming: 4 bases; J trimming: 4 bases; junction bases outside the gene matches: 4. Germline V CDR1 and CDR2: SGHNT, YYREEE (reference sequence). This CDR3 contains 14 residues. Here the CDR3 DNA reads TGTGCCAGCAGCAGACAGGGGGCCGGCACTGAAGCTTTCTTT. This codes for CASSRQGAGTEAFF.

This chain links TRBV9 with TRBJ1-1; D not resolved. V was cut by 0 bases and J by 2 bases, with 5 bases left in between. The length of the CDR3 is 13 residues. Germline CDR1 and CDR2: SGDLS and YYNGEE. The CDR3 DNA reads TGTGCCAGCAGCGTAGAGAGCAACACTGAAGCTTTCTTT. Translating it yields CASSVESNTEAFF.

The V gene is TRBV5-1, the J gene TRBJ1-6; D is undetermined. CDR3 size: 15 residues. The V and J ends lost 4 bases and 10 bases respectively, with 18 bases between them. Germline CDR1 reads SGHRS; CDR2 reads YFSETQ. The CDR3 bases are TGCGCCAGCAGCCCCCAGAAGTCTTCAGAATCACCCCTCCACTTT. Its translation: CASSPQKSSESPLHF.

The chain carries TRBV28 and TRBJ1-6; D unresolved. Trimming left V 3 bases short and J 12 bases short, with 9 bases between. Germline-derived CDR1 and CDR2 are MDHEN and SYDVKM. The length of the CDR3 is 12 residues. CDR3 nucleotide sequence: TGTGCCAGCAGTTTGTCTGAGGGACCCCTCCACTTT. Amino acids: CASSLSEGPLHF.

The genes are TRBV7-2 and TRBJ2-1, with 9 bases lining up with TRBD1. V trimming: 0 bases; J trimming: 7 bases; junction bases outside the gene matches: 7. This CDR3 comprises 16 residues. Germline CDR1 SGHTA, CDR2 FQGNSA. Written as DNA, the CDR3 is TGTGCCAGCAGCTTAGCTGGGACAGGGAGAGGGAATGAGCAGTTCTTC. Residues: CASSLAGTGRGNEQFF.

The chain is built from TRBV11-2 and TRBJ1-2, with unresolved D. V lost 5 bases to trimming and J lost 14 bases, with 21 bases between them. The germline V gene encodes CDR1 SGHAT and CDR2 FQNNGV. This CDR3 spans 13 amino acids. CDR3 sequence reads: CASSLSWEINWTF. CDR3 nucleotides: TGTGCCAGCAGCCTATCTTGGGAGATTAATTGGACCTTC.

The chain joins TRBV19 to TRBJ1-5; possibly TRBD1 for D (6 bases). Germline lookup yields CDR1 LNHDA and CDR2 SQIVND (reference sequence). V was shortened by 7 bases and J by 5 bases, with 12 bases between the two germline ends. The CDR3 totals 13 residues. CDR3 residues: CASTDRPDQPQHF. As DNA, the CDR3 is TGTGCCAGTACGGACAGACCGGATCAGCCCCAGCATTTT.

V is TRBV7-2 and J is TRBJ1-3; D is unclear. Germline assignment: CDR1 SGHTA and CDR2 FQGNSA. The CDR3 sequence is 17 residues long. Trimming shortened V by 2 bases and J by 2 bases, and 16 bases separated the two germline ends. The CDR3 sequence: CASSLIAGGKAGNTIYF. The CDR3 coding sequence is TGTGCCAGCAGCTTAATTGCGGGAGGAAAAGCTGGAAACACCATATATTTT.

This clone was counted a single time. This chain links TRBV28 with TRBJ1-1; TRBD1 matches at 7 bases. Trimming took 11 bases from V and 1 from J; bases not matched to a gene: 10. The CDR3 extends over 14 amino acids. Germline-derived CDR1 and CDR2 are MDHEN and SYDVKM. The CDR3 is CAGKTDRENTEAFF. CDR3 DNA sequence: TGTGCCGGAAAGACCGACAGGGAGAACACTGAAGCTTTCTTT. The whole variable domain, filled in from reference TRBV28 and TRBJ1-1, reads DVKVTQSSRYLVKRTGEKVFLECVQDMDHENMFWYRQDPGLGLRLIYFSYDVKMKEKGDIPEGYSVSREKKERFSLILESASTNQTSMYLCAGKTDRENTEAFFGQGTRLTVV.

The chain recombines TRBV7-2 with TRBJ2-5, with 7 nucleotides matching TRBD2. With 4 bases clipped from V and 5 bases from J, the junction kept 7 bases outside the gene matches. Germline V CDR1 and CDR2: SGHTA, FQGNSA. The CDR3 totals 14 residues. The CDR3 nucleotides are TGTGCCAGCAGCTCGGGGGGTGGTGGGGAGACCCAGTACTTC. This gives the protein CASSSGGGGETQYF.

This clone was counted once. V usage is TRBV6-1 and J usage is TRBJ2-7, with D uncertain. V shed 2 bases and J shed 3 bases, with 5 bases lying between them. The CDR3 consists of 12 residues. Germline V gene lookup returns CDR1 MNHNS and CDR2 SASEGT. The CDR3 DNA reads TGTGCCAGCAGTGAACCCGGCTACGAGCAGTACTTC. It specifies CASSEPGYEQYF.

The rearrangement joins TRBV19 to TRBJ1-2; D remains unclear. This CDR3 has 15 residues. The ends were cut back, 4 bases at V and 0 bases at J, with 12 bases in the middle. CDR1 and CDR2 from the germline V gene are LNHDA and SQIVND (reference sequence). The DNA of the CDR3 is TGTGCCAGTAGTAAGGAGGGCACACCTAACTATGGCTACACCTTC. Its translation: CASSKEGTPNYGYTF.

The chain links TRBV10-2 to TRBJ1-1; tentatively, D is TRBD1 (5 bases). Trimming cost V 2 bases and J 0 bases, with 10 bases left between them. Germline V CDR1 and CDR2: WSHSY, SAAADI. The CDR3 is 15 amino acids. The DNA for the CDR3 is TGCGCCAGCAGTGAGAAACGGGGGATGAACACTGAAGCTTTCTTT. Translated, it gives CASSEKRGMNTEAFF.

In nucleotides, the CDR3 is TGTGCCAGCAGCCCCCAAGCAGGGCTGGGAAATCAGCCCCAGCATTTT. Protein: CASSPQAGLGNQPQHF. J is TRBJ1-5 and V is TRBV7-9, with D perhaps TRBD1 (5 bases). The V and J ends lost 5 bases and 4 bases respectively, with 18 bases between them. CDR3 size: 16 residues. CDR1 and CDR2 from the germline V gene are SEHNR and FQNEAQ (reference sequence).

The V call is TRBV19, the J call TRBJ2-7; maybe TRBD1 (5 bases). Germline lookup yields CDR1 LNHDA and CDR2 SQIVND (reference sequence). CDR3 length equals 12 residues. The ends were cut back, 6 bases at V and 3 bases at J, with 9 bases in the middle. CDR3 amino acids: CASRSDSYEQYF. The CDR3 DNA is TGTGCCAGTAGAAGCGACAGCTACGAGCAGTACTTC.

The V call is TRBV20-1, the J call TRBJ2-7, with no clear D. V lost 3 bases and J lost 4, with 7 bases in between. This CDR3 has 11 residues. CDR1 DFQATT and CDR2 SNEGSKA come from the germline V gene (reference sequence). The CDR3 DNA follows: TGCAGTGCTAGCCCTTTATACGAGCAGTACTTC. Protein product: CSASPLYEQYF.

The chain uses TRBV19 and TRBJ1-2; D is undetermined. The germline V and J ends were trimmed by 5 bases and 5 bases, with 9 bases remaining between them. CDR3 length equals 12 residues. The germline V gene has CDR1 LNHDA and CDR2 SQIVND (reference sequence). In DNA form, the CDR3 reads TGTGCCAGTAGTGAAAGTACTTATGGCTACACCTTC. It is translated as CASSESTYGYTF.

This clone showed up just once. The chain uses TRBV13 and TRBJ1-6; 8 bases are shared with TRBD1. Losses at the gene ends were 4 bases for V and 6 bases for J; bases not matched to a gene: 5. This CDR3 has 15 amino acids. Looked up from germline, CDR1 is PRHDT and CDR2 is FYEKMQ (reference sequence). CDR3 sequence: CASSYNGQGNSPLHF. CDR3 DNA: TGTGCCAGCAGCTATAACGGACAGGGTAATTCACCCCTCCACTTT.

The chain has TRBV7-9 and TRBJ2-2; D perhaps matches TRBD1 (5 bases). The V gene's germline CDR1 is SEHNR and CDR2 FQNEAQ (reference sequence). The CDR3 is made up of 14 amino acids. Trimming removed 6 bases from V and 1 base from J, with 9 bases in between. The CDR3 loop is CASRPTGNTGELFF. The CDR3 DNA follows: TGTGCCAGCAGGCCCACAGGGAACACCGGGGAGCTGTTTTTT. Variable domain in full (rest from reference TRBV7-9 and TRBJ2-2): DTGVSQNPRHKITKRGQNVTFRCDPISEHNRLYWYRQTLGQGPEFLTYFQNEAQLEKSRLLSDRFSAERPKGSFSTLEIQRTEQGDSAMYLCASRPTGNTGELFFGEGSRLTVL.